The 5 T cell receptor beta chains reported below all come from one sample, sequenced in a study of blood T cell repertoires in COVID-19. The assay was immunoSEQ multiplex PCR, and TCRdb's table has in-frame clones only and misses some. This repertoire shows fewer than 80,000 clones, 90% found once; its top ten account for approximately 2.5%. The sample was peripheral blood. These receptors came from a human donor in a cohort sampled during active COVID-19.

The chain joins TRBV3-1 (or the pseudogene TRBV3-2) to TRBJ1-1; 9 nucleotides match TRBD1. CDR3 length: 15 residues. V was clipped by 4 bases and J by 1 base; unmatched bases: 4. Germline CDR1 reads LGHDT; CDR2 reads YNNKEL (reference sequence). The CDR3 reads CASSPRTGENTEAFF. DNA for the CDR3: TGTGCCAGCAGCCCGCGGACAGGGGAGAACACTGAAGCTTTCTTT.

The rearrangement joins TRBV27 to TRBJ2-7; TRBD1 matches 8 bases. Per germline, CDR1 MNHEY and CDR2 SMNVEV (reference sequence). Trimming removed 4 bases from V and 4 bases from J; junction bases left unmatched: 9. The CDR3 totals 15 residues. As DNA, the CDR3 is TGTGCCAGCAGTTCCGGACAGGGATCCACTTACGAGCAGTACTTC. It yields the protein CASSSGQGSTYEQYF.

The gene calls are TRBV5-6 and TRBJ2-3, with 7 bases aligning to TRBD1. From germline, CDR1 is SGHDT and CDR2 YYEEEE. V dropped 3 bases and J dropped 4; count of bases not matched to a gene: 5. This CDR3 has 14 amino acids. The CDR3 protein is CASSSTGTPDTQYF. In DNA form, the CDR3 reads TGTGCCAGCAGCTCGACAGGGACCCCAGATACGCAGTATTTT.

The chain recombines TRBV19 with TRBJ2-1; TRBD2 agrees at 14 bases. V lost 7 bases, J lost 7 bases, and 3 bases stayed unmatched. CDR1 is LNHDA, CDR2 SQIVND, per germline (reference sequence). The CDR3 is 14 residues long. CDR3 protein: CASTGLAGVNEQFF. The CDR3 bases are TGTGCCAGTACGGGACTAGCGGGAGTAAATGAGCAGTTCTTC.

The CDR3: CASSLGSGGAWEQYF. Here the CDR3 DNA reads TGTGCCAGCAGCTTAGGATCCGGGGGAGCTTGGGAGCAGTACTTC. The chain joins TRBV7-2 to TRBJ2-7; D may be TRBD2 (6 bases). CDR3 length: 15 amino acids. The V end lost 1 base, the J end lost 7 bases, and 17 bases lay between the germline ends. Germline V lookup: CDR1 SGHTA, CDR2 FQGNSA.